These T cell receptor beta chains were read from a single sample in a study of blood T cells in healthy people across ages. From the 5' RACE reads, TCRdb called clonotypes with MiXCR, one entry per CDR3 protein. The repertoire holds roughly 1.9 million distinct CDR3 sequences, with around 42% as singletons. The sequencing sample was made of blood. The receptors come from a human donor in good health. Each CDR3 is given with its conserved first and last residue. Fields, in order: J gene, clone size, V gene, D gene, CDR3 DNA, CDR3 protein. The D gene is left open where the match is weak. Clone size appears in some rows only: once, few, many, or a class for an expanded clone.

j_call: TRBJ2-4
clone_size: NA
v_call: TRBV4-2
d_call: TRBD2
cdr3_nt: TGTGCCAGCAGCCAAGAAGCTAGCGGGGAAGAGACCCAGTGCTTC
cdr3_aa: CASSQEASGEETQCF

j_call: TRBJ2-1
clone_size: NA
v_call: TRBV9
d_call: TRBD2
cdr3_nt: TGTGTCAGCAGCGGGGGGGGCTCCTACAATGAGCAGTTCTTC
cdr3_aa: CVSSGGGSYNEQFF

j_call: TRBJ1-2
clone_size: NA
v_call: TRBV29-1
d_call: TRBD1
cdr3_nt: TGCAGTGTCTCTTCCATCCGGGACAGGAAAAACGGGGGCTATGGCTACACCTTC
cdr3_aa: CSVSSIRDRKNGGYGYTF

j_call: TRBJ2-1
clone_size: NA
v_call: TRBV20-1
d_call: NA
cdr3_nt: TGCAGTGCTTCATCCCTCGGCCCGGAGGGGTACAATGAGCAGTTCTTC
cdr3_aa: CSASSLGPEGYNEQFF

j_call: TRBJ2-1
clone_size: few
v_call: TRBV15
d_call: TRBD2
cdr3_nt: TGTGCCACCAGCACGACTAGCGGGGGGGTAGCTTACAATGAGCAGTTCTTC
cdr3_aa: CATSTTSGGVAYNEQFF

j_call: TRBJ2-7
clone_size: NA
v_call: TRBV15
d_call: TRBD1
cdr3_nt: TGTGCCACCAGCATTGCCGGGACAGGGTTGGGCGAGCAGTACTTC
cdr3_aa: CATSIAGTGLGEQYF

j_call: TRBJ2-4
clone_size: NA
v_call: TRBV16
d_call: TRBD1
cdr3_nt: TGTGCCAGCAGCCCCCCGACAGGGGATAAAAACATTCAGTACTTC
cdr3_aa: CASSPPTGDKNIQYF

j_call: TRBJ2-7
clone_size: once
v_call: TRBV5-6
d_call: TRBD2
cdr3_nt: TGTGTCAGCGGGGGCGATGGGGATGGCTACGAGCAGTACTTC
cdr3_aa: CVSGGDGDGYEQYF

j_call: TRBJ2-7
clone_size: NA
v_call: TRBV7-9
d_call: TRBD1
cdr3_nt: TGTGCCATCCTAAAGGACAGGGGCGATTCAAGCTCCTACGAGCAGTACTTC
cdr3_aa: CAILKDRGDSSSYEQYF

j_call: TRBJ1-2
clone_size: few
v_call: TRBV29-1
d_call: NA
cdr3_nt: TGCAGCGTTCAGGTGGACTATGGCTACACCTTC
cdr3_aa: CSVQVDYGYTF

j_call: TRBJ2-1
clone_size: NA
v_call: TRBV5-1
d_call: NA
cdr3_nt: TGCGCCAGCAGCTTGGAGTACTCCCGGCAGTTCTTC
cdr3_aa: CASSLEYSRQFF

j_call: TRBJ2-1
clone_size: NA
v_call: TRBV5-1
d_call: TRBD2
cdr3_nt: TGCGCCAGCAGCTTAATCCTAGCGGGGGGGCAGAATGAGCAGTTCTTC
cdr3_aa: CASSLILAGGQNEQFF

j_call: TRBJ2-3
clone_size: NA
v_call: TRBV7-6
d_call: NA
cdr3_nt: TGTGCCAGCAGCTTAGGGCCACCCACAAACACAGATACGCAGTATTTT
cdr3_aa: CASSLGPPTNTDTQYF

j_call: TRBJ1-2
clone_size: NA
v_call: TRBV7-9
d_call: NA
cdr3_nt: TGTGCCAGCAGCTTATCTACTTCGACCTATGGCTACACCTTC
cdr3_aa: CASSLSTSTYGYTF

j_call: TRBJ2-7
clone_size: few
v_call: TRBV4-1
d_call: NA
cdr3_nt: TGCGCCAGCAGCCAAGCAGAGGCTACAAGGAACGAGCAGTACTTC
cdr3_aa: CASSQAEATRNEQYF

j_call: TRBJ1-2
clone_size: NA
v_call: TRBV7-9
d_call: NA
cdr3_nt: TGTGCCAGCAGCTCCCCGTGGCAGGCCGGGGGCTACACCTTC
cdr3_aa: CASSSPWQAGGYTF

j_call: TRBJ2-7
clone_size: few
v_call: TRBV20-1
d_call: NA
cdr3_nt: TGCAGTGCTAGCCGTAGAGGGGAGCAGTACTTC
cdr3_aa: CSASRRGEQYF

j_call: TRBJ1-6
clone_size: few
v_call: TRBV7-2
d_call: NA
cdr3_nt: TGTGCCAGCAGCCCCGTCTGGGGTCGGAATTCACCCCTCCACTTT
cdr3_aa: CASSPVWGRNSPLHF

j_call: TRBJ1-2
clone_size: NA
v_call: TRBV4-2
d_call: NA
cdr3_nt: TGTGCCAGCAGCCAAGATCAGAATACTAACTATGGCTACACCTTC
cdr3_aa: CASSQDQNTNYGYTF

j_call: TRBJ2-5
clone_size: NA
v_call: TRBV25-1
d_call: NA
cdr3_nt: TGTGCCAGCAGGCGGGACAGCTCAGGAGAGACCCAGTACTTC
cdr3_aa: CASRRDSSGETQYF

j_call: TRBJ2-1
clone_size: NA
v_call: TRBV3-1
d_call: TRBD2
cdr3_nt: TGTGCCAGCAGCCCTAGGACTAGCGGGGTTATCAATGAGCAGTTCTTC
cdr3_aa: CASSPRTSGVINEQFF

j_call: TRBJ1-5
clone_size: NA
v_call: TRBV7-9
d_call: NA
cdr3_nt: TGTGCCAGCATGTCTACAGGGCAGCCCCAGCATTTT
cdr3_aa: CASMSTGQPQHF

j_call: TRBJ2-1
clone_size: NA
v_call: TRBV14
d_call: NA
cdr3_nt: TGTGCCAGCAGCCATGAAGGAAACTCGGACAATGAGCAGTTCTTC
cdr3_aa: CASSHEGNSDNEQFF

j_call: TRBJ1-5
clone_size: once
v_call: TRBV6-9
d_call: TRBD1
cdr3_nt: TGTGCCAGCAGTTATTCCGACAGGGGGAAACGGCCCCAGCATTTT
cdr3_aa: CASSYSDRGKRPQHF

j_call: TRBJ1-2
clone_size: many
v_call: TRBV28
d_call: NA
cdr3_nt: TGTGCCAGCAGTTTTAATGGCTACACCTTC
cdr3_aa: CASSFNGYTF

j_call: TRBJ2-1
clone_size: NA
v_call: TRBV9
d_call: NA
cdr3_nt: TGTGCCAGCAGCGCCCAGGGTTCAAGCTCCTACAATGAGCAGTTCTTC
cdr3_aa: CASSAQGSSSYNEQFF

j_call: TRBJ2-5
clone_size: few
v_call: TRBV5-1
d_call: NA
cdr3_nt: TGCGCCAGCAGTCTGACAGGTTACCACCAAGAGACCCAGTACTTC
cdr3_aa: CASSLTGYHQETQYF

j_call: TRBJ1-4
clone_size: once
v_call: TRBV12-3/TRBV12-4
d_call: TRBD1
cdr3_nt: TGTGCCAGCAGCACGGACAGGGGAGGAAAACTGTTTTTT
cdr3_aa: CASSTDRGGKLFF

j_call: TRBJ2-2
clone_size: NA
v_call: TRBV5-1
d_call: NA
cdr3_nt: TGCGCCAGCAGGTGGATATTTAACACCGGGGAGCTGTTTTTT
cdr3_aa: CASRWIFNTGELFF

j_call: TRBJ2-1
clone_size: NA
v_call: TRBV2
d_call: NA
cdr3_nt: TGTGCCTGCAAGACAAGTCGAAACAATGAGCAGTTCTTC
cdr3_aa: CACKTSRNNEQFF

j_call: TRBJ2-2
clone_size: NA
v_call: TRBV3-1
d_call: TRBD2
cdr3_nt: TGTGCCAGCAGCCAACAAGGAGCGGGGGGGGCCCGGACCGGGGAGCTGTTTTTT
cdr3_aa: CASSQQGAGGARTGELFF

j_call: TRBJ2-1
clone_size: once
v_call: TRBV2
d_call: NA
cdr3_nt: TGTGCCAGCAGTGAAGTAGCGGATGAGCAGTTCTTC
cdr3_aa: CASSEVADEQFF

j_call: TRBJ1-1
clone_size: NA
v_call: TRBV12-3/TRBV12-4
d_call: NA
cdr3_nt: TGTGCCAGCAGTCCCGGGGACGGAGCTTTCTTT
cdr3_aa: CASSPGDGAFF

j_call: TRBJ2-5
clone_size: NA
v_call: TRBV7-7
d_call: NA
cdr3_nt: TGTGCTAGCAGCTTCGCGTCCGGGACTTCGGTTACCCAGTACTTC
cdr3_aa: CASSFASGTSVTQYF

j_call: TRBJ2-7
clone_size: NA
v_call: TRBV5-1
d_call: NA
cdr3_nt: TGCGCCAGCAGCAACTCGGACTACTCCTACGAGCAGTACTTC
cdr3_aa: CASSNSDYSYEQYF

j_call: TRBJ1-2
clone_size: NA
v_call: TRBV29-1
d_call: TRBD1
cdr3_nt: TGCAGCGTTCTAACAGAGCCGGGACAGGGTGAATATGGCTACACCTTC
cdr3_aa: CSVLTEPGQGEYGYTF

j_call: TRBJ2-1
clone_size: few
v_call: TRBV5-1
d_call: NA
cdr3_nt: TGCGCCAGCAGCTTGAAGGGTACCAGCTCCTACAATGAGCAGTTCTTC
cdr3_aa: CASSLKGTSSYNEQFF

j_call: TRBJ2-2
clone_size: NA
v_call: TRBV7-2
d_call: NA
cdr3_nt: TGTGCCAGCAGCTTAGACAGGAGCAACACCGGGGAGCTGTTTTTT
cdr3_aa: CASSLDRSNTGELFF